Below are 17 T cell receptor beta chains sequenced from a single sample in a study of CD8 T cells in ankylosing spondylitis. TCRdb itself ran the 5' RACE reads through MiXCR, one entry per CDR3 protein. The repertoire includes under 400,000 distinct CDR3 sequences, about 9.9% of them detected once, and 8% to 9.5% sits in the top ten. Material: blood, either unsorted or a sorted T cell fraction (not recorded which). Receptors were obtained from a female donor with ankylosing spondylitis or in good health (not recorded which).

There are many counts of this clonotype. The V and J genes are TRBV20-1 and TRBJ2-1, with 8 bases that match TRBD2. Germline V gives CDR1 DFQATT, CDR2 SNEGSKA (reference sequence). V lost 5 bases to trimming and J lost 5 bases; unmatched junction nucleotides: 14. The CDR3 length is 16 residues. The CDR3 coding sequence is TGCAGTGCTTTCCGACCGGGACTAGTGGATCACAATGAGCAGTTCTTC. Amino acids: CSAFRPGLVDHNEQFF.

This clonotype has a handful of counts. The gene calls are TRBV15 and TRBJ2-3, with 11 bases fitting TRBD2. The CDR3 covers 16 residues. Germline CDR1 and CDR2: LNHNV and YYDKDF (reference sequence). The trim removed 4 bases at V and 4 bases at J, leaving 7 bases unmatched. CDR3 nucleotides: TGTGCCACCAGCACCAGACTAGCGGGACAAGCAGATACGCAGTATTTT. Residues: CATSTRLAGQADTQYF.

This clonotype has ten or more counts. This chain links TRBV24-1 with TRBJ2-1, with TRBD2 matching 11 bases. Trimming at V came to 7 bases and at J to 7 bases, leaving 8 bases not matched to a gene. The germline gives CDR1 KGHDR, CDR2 SFDVKD. The CDR3 totals 15 residues. The CDR3 nucleotides read TGTGCCACCAGCTTAGCGGGAGGGTCGAAGAATGAGCAGTTCTTC. It specifies CATSLAGGSKNEQFF.

On this clonotype: The final CDR3 position lacks the conserved phenylalanine or tryptophan, pointing to a likely read error. The chain employs TRBV15 and TRBJ2-7; D ambiguous. CDR1 is LNHNV and CDR2 is YYDKDF in the germline V gene (reference sequence). V was pared by 4 bases and J by 1 base, with 20 bases between. This CDR3 has 17 amino acids. The chain's CDR3 is CATSKVGSAQHSYEQYI. The CDR3 region has the DNA TGTGCCACCAGCAAAGTCGGCTCCGCGCAGCATTCCTACGAGCAGTACATC.

Points on this clonotype: A read error may explain this, as a much larger clone is one base away. The conserved final phenylalanine or tryptophan is absent from the CDR3, which likely points to a read error. The rearrangement joins TRBV5-1 to TRBJ1-1; D is undetermined. Germline V gene sequence: CDR1 SGHRS, CDR2 YFSETQ. The CDR3 runs to 14 residues. The V end was cut by 6 bases, the J end by 2 bases, with 14 bases between. DNA of the CDR3: TGCGCCAGCAAACAGTTCGGGGAAAACACTGAAGCTTTCTTG. This encodes CASKQFGENTEAFL.

At least ten counts were recorded for this clonotype. The chain combines TRBV29-1 with TRBJ1-3, with D uncertain. CDR3 length: 14 amino acids. Germline V gives CDR1 SQVTM, CDR2 ANQGSEA. Trimming left V 4 bases short and J 0 bases short, with 10 bases between. The CDR3 region has the DNA TGCAGCGTTGCCGGTCGGCTCTCTGGAAACACCATATATTTT. Translated: CSVAGRLSGNTIYF.

This clonotype was seen a handful of times. This chain connects TRBV28 to TRBJ2-7; 13 positions match TRBD2. With 5 bases clipped from V and 7 bases from J, the junction kept 8 bases outside the gene matches. This CDR3 is 15 amino acids long. Germline CDR1 and CDR2: MDHEN and SYDVKM. CDR3 in DNA: TGTGCCAGCAGTGCTCAACCGGGACTAGCGGGAGAGCAGTACTTC. Translated: CASSAQPGLAGEQYF.

In this sample, this clonotype turned up many times. The V call is TRBV5-6, the J call TRBJ2-1; 9 bases agree with TRBD1. The J segment lost 8 bases and the V segment lost 4 bases, leaving 13 bases of the junction unmatched. This CDR3 is built from 16 residues. Germline CDR1 reads SGHDT; CDR2 reads YYEEEE. For the CDR3, the DNA is TGTGCCAGCAGCCCCTCCCGGGACAGGGTATTTTATGAGCAGTTCTTC. As protein: CASSPSRDRVFYEQFF.

This clonotype was counted only a few times. V and J are TRBV7-2 and TRBJ1-6, with D possibly TRBD1 on 5 matching bases. The V end was cut by 5 bases, the J end by 4 bases, with 9 bases between. This CDR3 is built from 14 residues. Germline V gives CDR1 SGHTA, CDR2 FQGNSA. CDR3 sequence (DNA): TGTGCCAGCAGCCGGGACGGTTATAATTCACCCCTCCACTTT. Protein product: CASSRDGYNSPLHF. The full variable domain, with the rest looked up from reference TRBV7-2 and TRBJ1-6, is GAGVSQSPSNKVTEKGKDVELRCDPISGHTALYWYRQSLGQGLEFLIYFQGNSAPDKSGLPSDRFSAERTGGSVSTLTIQRTQQEDSAVYLCASSRDGYNSPLHFGNGTRLTVT.

This clonotype occurred a few times. The CDR3 loop is CASSPVARADTQYF. For the CDR3, the DNA is TGTGCCAGCAGCCCCGTTGCACGGGCAGATACGCAGTATTTT. The V gene is TRBV5-5, the J gene TRBJ2-3; unclear D gene. CDR3 size: 14 residues. From germline, CDR1 is SGHKS and CDR2 YYEKEE (reference sequence). With 4 bases removed from V and 4 bases from J, the gap between germline ends came to 13 bases.

This clonotype occurred many times. The chain uses TRBV6-4 and TRBJ1-5; D unclear. Trimming took off 4 bases at V and 6 bases at J, with 10 bases between the two ends. This CDR3 contains 13 residues. Germline lookup yields CDR1 MRHNA and CDR2 SNTAGT. In DNA, the CDR3 is TGTGCCAGCAGTGGAGTCAAAGGTCAGCCCCAGCATTTT. Translated: CASSGVKGQPQHF.

The sample holds a few counts of this clonotype. J is TRBJ2-7 and V is TRBV28; a possible D gene is TRBD2 (7 bases). Germline V lookup: CDR1 MDHEN, CDR2 SYDVKM. V lost 7 bases and J lost 3, with 16 bases in between. The CDR3 is 14 residues long. CDR3 residues: CASTLADSFYEQYF. The CDR3 bases are TGTGCCAGCACGCTAGCGGACAGCTTCTACGAGCAGTACTTC.

There are many counts of this clonotype. The gene calls are TRBV3-1 and TRBJ1-1, with 7 bases that match TRBD1. Germline lookup yields CDR1 LGHDT and CDR2 YNNKEL (reference sequence). J lost 4 bases, V lost 2 bases, and 4 bases had no gene match. The CDR3 has 14 amino acids. This CDR3 reads CASSQPQGSTEAFF. The CDR3 bases are TGTGCCAGCAGCCAACCACAGGGGAGCACTGAAGCTTTCTTT.

This clonotype was seen at least ten times. The rearrangement links TRBV7-3 to TRBJ1-4; D ambiguous. Germline CDR1 reads SGHTA; CDR2 reads FQGTGA. The CDR3 length is 13 residues. The germline V and J ends were trimmed by 5 bases and 9 bases, with 13 bases remaining between them. The CDR3 DNA reads TGTGCCAGCAGCACCAACCCAGGAAAAAAACTGTTTTTT. This codes for CASSTNPGKKLFF.

This clonotype has at least ten counts. The J gene is TRBJ2-2, the V gene TRBV5-1; the match to TRBD2 covers 11 bases. CDR1 is SGHRS, CDR2 YFSETQ, per germline. Losses at the gene ends were 2 bases for V and 0 bases for J; bases not matched to a gene: 9. The CDR3 contains 19 residues. The CDR3 DNA follows: TGCGCCAGCAGCTTTATACCCACTAGCGGGGGCTCGAACACCGGGGAGCTGTTTTTT. As protein: CASSFIPTSGGSNTGELFF. Full variable domain (missing parts from reference TRBV5-1 and TRBJ2-2): KAGVTQTPRYLIKTRGQQVTLSCSPISGHRSVSWYQQTPGQGLQFLFEYFSETQRNKGNFPGRFSGRQFSNSRSEMNVSTLELGDSALYLCASSFIPTSGGSNTGELFFGEGSRLTVL.

At least ten counts were recorded for this clonotype. The chain links TRBV6-6 to TRBJ2-3; maybe TRBD2 (6 bases). The V end was cut by 2 bases, the J end by 6 bases, with 9 bases between. This CDR3 has 13 amino acids. The V gene's germline CDR1 is MNHNY and CDR2 SVGAGI (reference sequence). The CDR3 sequence is CASSYTGGDTQYF. DNA for the CDR3: TGTGCCAGCAGTTACACTGGAGGGGATACGCAGTATTTT.

In this sample, this clonotype turned up many times. V gene TRBV5-1 combines with J gene TRBJ2-5; 7 bases line up with TRBD1. Germline V gene sequence: CDR1 SGHRS, CDR2 YFSETQ. The CDR3 sequence is 15 residues long. The junction had 10 bases not matched to a gene; V was cut back by 6 bases and J by 2 bases. The CDR3 sequence: CASTSGRDSQETQYF. CDR3 DNA sequence: TGCGCCAGCACCTCCGGCAGGGACAGTCAAGAGACCCAGTACTTC.